The 30 T cell receptor beta chains below come from one sample, sequenced in a study of T cell repertoires in cytomegalovirus infection. TCRdb itself ran the reads through MiXCR, one entry per CDR3 protein. This repertoire shows some 600,000 distinct CDR3 sequences, 20% to 25% found once; its top ten account for around 7.6%. Sequencing was done on a sample of CD8+ T cells from PBMCs. Receptors were obtained from a human donor in good health (CMV status not recorded). Some clones in this sample may be carry-over from other donors' samples.

The gene calls are TRBV19 and TRBJ2-1; D ambiguous. This CDR3 is 15 amino acids long. From germline, CDR1 is LNHDA and CDR2 SQIVND (reference sequence). V shed 1 base and J shed 0 bases, with 7 bases lying between them. CDR3 sequence: CASSIGTSSYNEQFF. The CDR3 DNA reads TGTGCCAGTAGTATAGGTACGAGCTCCTACAATGAGCAGTTCTTC.

The chain couples TRBV7-9 to TRBJ2-7, with D perhaps TRBD2 (6 bases). Between the trimmed V and J ends, which lost 5 bases and 1 base, there was a span of 15 bases. Germline lookup yields CDR1 SEHNR and CDR2 FQNEAQ (reference sequence). CDR3 size: 15 residues. The DNA for the CDR3 is TGTGCCAGCAGCCCCAACCTCCGGGAGTCCTACGAGCAGTACTTC. Translating gives CASSPNLRESYEQYF.

The chain carries TRBV14 and TRBJ1-2, with TRBD1 matching over 8 bases. Germline V gene lookup returns CDR1 SGHDN and CDR2 FVKESK. Trimming took 3 bases from V and 8 from J; bases not matched to a gene: 5. The CDR3 is 13 amino acids. The CDR3 DNA sequence: TGTGCCAGCAGCCAGTATTCAGGGGGCGGCTACACCTTC. Translation gives CASSQYSGGGYTF.

The chain is built from TRBV28 and TRBJ2-3; 8 nucleotides line up with TRBD2. CDR1 is MDHEN, CDR2 SYDVKM, per germline. CDR3 length equals 16 residues. V was pared by 6 bases and J by 5 bases, with 13 bases of the junction left unmatched. CDR3 DNA sequence: TGTGCCAGCAGCCACCGCCCCGGGGGGGCAGAAGATACGCAGTATTTT. Residues: CASSHRPGGAEDTQYF.

This clonotype has more than one count but fewer than ten. The rearrangement links TRBV20-1 to TRBJ1-6; D is possibly TRBD1 (5 bases). The CDR3 loop spans 17 amino acids. CDR1 DFQATT and CDR2 SNEGSKA come from the germline V gene (reference sequence). Trimming removed 2 bases from V and 0 bases from J, with 14 bases in between. Here the CDR3 reads CSARSQGLLSYNSPLHF. Written as DNA, the CDR3 is TGCAGTGCTAGATCGCAGGGATTACTCTCCTATAATTCACCCCTCCACTTT.

CDR3 sequence reads: CAISDRDAKNIQYF. CDR3 sequence (DNA): TGTGCCATCAGTGACAGAGATGCCAAAAACATTCAGTACTTC. The rearrangement uses TRBV10-3 and TRBJ2-4; no definite D call. The CDR3 spans 14 residues. Germline V lookup: CDR1 ENHRY, CDR2 SYGVKD. Trimming cost V 3 bases and J 1 base, with 7 bases left between them.

V and J are TRBV25-1 and TRBJ2-7; 10 bases are shared with TRBD1. The CDR3 is made up of 13 amino acids. V shed 10 bases, J shed 1 base, and the junction held 4 bases outside the gene matches. CDR1 MGHDK and CDR2 SYGVNS come from the germline V gene. The CDR3 spells CATRDRGSYEQYF. The CDR3, as DNA: TGTGCCACCCGGGACAGGGGTTCCTACGAGCAGTACTTC.

This chain joins TRBV7-2 and TRBJ1-2, with a possible D match to TRBD1 (5 bases). The CDR3 has 15 residues. Germline CDR1 SGHTA, CDR2 FQGNSA. V lost 4 bases and J lost 0, with 12 bases in between. The CDR3, as DNA: TGTGCCAGCAGCTACTCCGGGACTACTAACTATGGCTACACCTTC. Translating gives CASSYSGTTNYGYTF.

This chain links TRBV12-3 or TRBV12-4 with TRBJ1-5; D possibly corresponds to TRBD1 (6 bases). Trimming stripped 2 bases from V and 5 bases from J, with 19 bases between. The CDR3 has 17 amino acids. The CDR3 loop reads CASSLNWDTGRDQPQHF. As DNA, the CDR3 is TGTGCCAGCAGTTTAAATTGGGATACAGGGAGGGATCAGCCCCAGCATTTT.

CDR3 sequence reads: CASSPSQGRTYNEQFF. The CDR3 DNA sequence: TGTGCCAGCAGCCCAAGCCAGGGCAGGACCTACAATGAGCAGTTCTTC. This sequence joins TRBV7-9 and TRBJ2-1; possible D gene TRBD1, 5 bases. This CDR3 has 16 amino acids. V was shortened by 5 bases and J by 2 bases, with 16 bases between the two germline ends. Germline V CDR1 and CDR2: SEHNR, FQNEAQ (reference sequence).

Points on this clonotype: One end of the junction is discordant with germline, which a read error may explain. The V gene is TRBV6-5, the J gene TRBJ2-5; either TRBD1 or TRBD2 may fit D (5 bases each). CDR3 size: 14 residues. Germline V gene data show CDR1 as MNHEY and CDR2 as SVGAGI. DNA for the CDR3: TGTACCAGCAGTAGCCAGGGAGAAATAGAGACCCAGTACTTC. Its translation: CTSSSQGEIETQYF.

This clonotype was observed a handful of times. The CDR3, as DNA: TGTGCCAGCAGCTTGAGGGAGGGGTTTACCTACGAGCAGTACTTC. This sequence encodes CASSLREGFTYEQYF. The rearrangement links TRBV7-2 to TRBJ2-7; 7 nucleotides line up with TRBD2. From germline, CDR1 is SGHTA and CDR2 FQGNSA. The length of the CDR3 is 15 residues. V lost 3 bases, J lost 2 bases, and 7 bases stayed unmatched.

In this sample, this clonotype turned up a few times. The rearrangement links TRBV7-9 to TRBJ1-1, with D perhaps TRBD1 (6 bases). Trimming took off 6 bases at V and 3 bases at J, with 20 bases between the two ends. Looked up from germline, CDR1 is SEHNR and CDR2 is FQNEAQ (reference sequence). This CDR3 comprises 16 residues. The CDR3 spells CASRKDSTSLDTEAFF. The CDR3 coding sequence is TGTGCCAGCAGGAAGGACAGTACCTCCCTGGACACTGAAGCTTTCTTT.

The chain joins TRBV13 to TRBJ2-1; TRBD2 matches 9 bases. Germline V gives CDR1 PRHDT, CDR2 FYEKMQ (reference sequence). V gave up 4 bases and J gave up 4 bases; unmatched junction bases: 8. The CDR3 extends over 16 amino acids. The CDR3 DNA is TGTGCCAGCAGCTCCGGGGCGGGGGGGCCTTACAATGAGCAGTTCTTC. This encodes CASSSGAGGPYNEQFF.

Concerning this clonotype itself: This may be a read error, as it is one base from a much larger clone. The chain recombines TRBV28 with TRBJ2-4; 7 bases are a match to TRBD1. Germline V CDR1 and CDR2: MDHEN, SYDVKM. The CDR3 loop spans 18 amino acids. Trimming removed 3 bases from V and 7 bases from J; junction bases left unmatched: 18. The CDR3 here is CASSFGTVHPLAHNIQYF. CDR3 nucleotide sequence: TGTGCCAGCAGTTTTGGGACAGTTCACCCCCTGGCCCATAACATTCAGTACTTC. The full variable domain, rest sourced from reference TRBV28 and TRBJ2-4, is DVKVTQSSRYLVKRTGEKVFLECVQDMDHENMFWYRQDPGLGLRLIYFSYDVKMKEKGDIPEGYSVSREKKERFSLILESASTNQTSMYLCASSFGTVHPLAHNIQYFGAGTRLSVL.

The CDR3 coding sequence is TGTGCCAGCAGTAAGGGACTTTTCATGAACACTGAAGCTTTCTTT. This encodes CASSKGLFMNTEAFF. The V and J genes are TRBV28 and TRBJ1-1; the D gene is possibly TRBD1 (5 bases). There are 15 residues in the CDR3. Germline V lookup: CDR1 MDHEN, CDR2 SYDVKM. Trimming shortened V by 5 bases and J by 0 bases, and 13 bases separated the two germline ends.

This clonotype has ten or more counts. V is TRBV7-8 and J is TRBJ2-1, with TRBD2 identical over 8 bases. The CDR3 spans 15 residues. V trimming: 7 bases; J trimming: 3 bases; junction bases outside the gene matches: 8. Germline values: CDR1 SGHVS, CDR2 FQNEAQ. Written as DNA, the CDR3 is TGTGCCAGCACCCGGGAGCGGGGGATCTACAATGAGCAGTTCTTC. Encoded protein: CASTRERGIYNEQFF.

V and J are TRBV27 and TRBJ1-1; D gene ambiguous. Germline V gene sequence: CDR1 MNHEY, CDR2 SMNVEV (reference sequence). Trimming shortened V by 0 bases and J by 0 bases, and 5 bases separated the two germline ends. The CDR3 covers 14 residues. This CDR3 reads CASSLSKLNTEAFF. CDR3 bases: TGTGCCAGCAGTTTATCGAAATTGAACACTGAAGCTTTCTTT.

The CDR3 loop reads CASSGRPNTEAFF. CDR3 coding DNA: TGCGCCAGCAGCGGACGGCCGAACACTGAAGCTTTCTTT. V usage is TRBV5-1 and J usage is TRBJ1-1; D is uncertain. Trimming shortened V by 4 bases and J by 1 base, and 8 bases separated the two germline ends. Germline assignment: CDR1 SGHRS and CDR2 YFSETQ. This CDR3 has 13 amino acids.

This rearrangement joins TRBV28 to TRBJ1-2; 7 nucleotides align to TRBD1. CDR1 is MDHEN and CDR2 is SYDVKM in the germline V gene. The V gene end was trimmed by 6 bases and the J gene end by 5 bases; junction bases not matched to a gene: 9. CDR3 length: 14 amino acids. For the CDR3, the DNA is TGTGCCAGCAGCCCTGTGGGACAGCTATATGGCTACACCTTC. The encoded protein is CASSPVGQLYGYTF.

V gene TRBV20-1 combines with J gene TRBJ1-2, with a possible D match to TRBD1 (5 bases). The CDR3 is made up of 15 amino acids. Germline loops: CDR1 DFQATT, CDR2 SNEGSKA (reference sequence). V was trimmed by 0 bases and J by 3 bases, leaving 14 bases between them. The CDR3 region has the DNA TGCAGTGCTAGAGATCCTGGGGACCTGGACTATGGCTACACCTTC. Residues: CSARDPGDLDYGYTF.

This clonotype occurred a few times. The chain is built from TRBV19 and TRBJ2-3; 7 positions agree with TRBD1. This CDR3 has 14 amino acids. Looked up from germline, CDR1 is LNHDA and CDR2 is SQIVND (reference sequence). V dropped 6 bases and J dropped 2; count of bases not matched to a gene: 5. CDR3 DNA sequence: TGTGCCAGTAGCATAAGGGGGCACACAGATACGCAGTATTTT. Its protein is CASSIRGHTDTQYF.

This sequence joins TRBV6-2 or TRBV6-3 and TRBJ2-7; D might be TRBD1 or TRBD2, each matching 5 bases. CDR1 is MNHEY and CDR2 is SVGEGT in the germline V gene. This CDR3 contains 14 residues. Trimming stripped 7 bases from V and 3 bases from J, with 16 bases between. The CDR3 sequence is CASILDRGRYEQYF. The CDR3 region has the DNA TGTGCCAGCATCCTAGATCGGGGCCGCTACGAGCAGTACTTC.

This clonotype showed up many times. The chain is built from TRBV28 and TRBJ1-1; possibly TRBD1 for D (5 bases). CDR1 is MDHEN and CDR2 is SYDVKM in the germline V gene. Trimming cost V 2 bases and J 4 bases, with 11 bases left between them. The length of the CDR3 is 14 residues. CDR3 sequence (DNA): TGTGCCAGCAGTTTAGTTAGGGGAGGCACTGAAGCTTTCTTT. This encodes CASSLVRGGTEAFF.

The chain recombines TRBV5-4 with TRBJ1-2; a possible D gene is TRBD1 (6 bases). The CDR3 sequence is 14 residues long. Germline lookup yields CDR1 SGHNT and CDR2 YYREEE (reference sequence). The V end was cut by 2 bases, the J end by 8 bases, with 16 bases between. This CDR3 reads CASSLLGASEGYTF. DNA for the CDR3: TGTGCCAGCAGCTTACTGGGGGCTTCGGAGGGCTACACCTTC.

The V call is TRBV19, the J call TRBJ2-7, with D perhaps TRBD1 or TRBD2 (6 bases each). The CDR3 is 14 amino acids. Per germline, CDR1 LNHDA and CDR2 SQIVND (reference sequence). Trimming left V 5 bases short and J 3 bases short, with 14 bases between. The CDR3 nucleotides read TGTGCCAGTAGTTTAAGGGGGACTTTCTACGAGCAGTACTTC. This translates into CASSLRGTFYEQYF.

This clonotype was counted only a few times. V is TRBV6-1 and J is TRBJ2-7; possible D gene TRBD1, 5 bases. From germline, CDR1 is MNHNS and CDR2 SASEGT. Deletions cut 7 bases from V and 7 bases from J, with 20 bases between. The CDR3 contains 14 residues. CDR3 residues: CASKEDMRPEEQYV. In nucleotides, the CDR3 is TGTGCCAGCAAAGAGGACATGAGGCCGGAGGAGCAGTACGTC.

The rearrangement joins TRBV29-1 to TRBJ2-7, with 8 positions matching TRBD2. V dropped 6 bases and J dropped 3; count of bases not matched to a gene: 13. In germline, CDR1 is SQVTM, CDR2 ANQGSEA. This CDR3 region has 15 residues. DNA of the CDR3: TGCAGCGTCGTCTCCGGGGGGGGTCGTCTCTACGAGCAGTACTTC. This gives the protein CSVVSGGGRLYEQYF.

This clonotype was recorded at least ten times. The chain employs TRBV7-2 and TRBJ1-1; D is ambiguous. Trimming pared 1 base from V and 3 bases from J, leaving 12 bases between. The CDR3 loop spans 15 amino acids. Germline V gene lookup returns CDR1 SGHTA and CDR2 FQGNSA. The CDR3 DNA reads TGTGCCAGCAGCTTAGAGAGATATGGGGACACTGAAGCTTTCTTT. This codes for CASSLERYGDTEAFF.

This clonotype was counted many times. The chain links TRBV6-1 to TRBJ1-1; weak D call: TRBD1 (5 bases). V was shortened by 1 base and J by 5 bases, with 11 bases between the two germline ends. Germline loops: CDR1 MNHNS, CDR2 SASEGT. The CDR3 runs 14 residues. The CDR3 spells CASSEVVGETEAFF. For the CDR3, the DNA is TGTGCCAGCAGTGAAGTTGTAGGGGAGACTGAAGCTTTCTTT.